Included here is one T cell receptor (beta chain) sequence, with context. The sample originates from a study of blood T cell repertoires in COVID-19. Looking at the study overall: COVID-19 samples, acute and convalescent, were from the United States, Italy and Spain.

Germline CDR1 reads MNHEY; CDR2 reads SVGAGI. The CDR3 loop spans 14 amino acids. V was trimmed by 8 bases and J by 4 bases, leaving 16 bases between them. Sequenced by immunoSEQ multiplex PCR; TCRdb stores in-frame clones only, minus some. Of approximately 150,000 clones listed, roughly 87% are singletons. Material for sequencing was peripheral blood. The J gene is TRBJ2-3, the V gene TRBV6-5; tentative D call: TRBD1 (5 bases). This TCR was recovered from a woman in her sixties who had recovered from COVID-19. In DNA form, the CDR3 reads TGTGCCAGCTGCGACAGATCCAAGGCAGATACGCAGTATTTT. Its protein product is CASCDRSKADTQYF.